The 20 T cell receptor beta chains given below trace back to one sample, sequenced in a study of cytomegalovirus exposure and HLA in healthy donors. A multiplex PCR was run with 60 Vbeta primers and 13 Jbeta primers. The table came from immunoSEQ multiplex PCR; TCRdb's copy has only in-frame clones and leaves some out. The repertoire holds about 210,000 clones, with 70% to 80% as singletons. The material sequenced was PBMCs. These receptors all stem from a male donor in good health and CMV-seropositive.

This chain connects TRBV7-3 to TRBJ2-1; 9 bases match TRBD1. This CDR3 spans 15 amino acids. From germline, CDR1 is SGHTA and CDR2 FQGTGA. V lost 5 bases, J lost 1 base, and 3 bases stayed unmatched. CDR3 amino acids: CASSRQGGSYNEQFF. The CDR3 DNA sequence: TGTGCCAGCAGCAGACAGGGGGGATCCTACAATGAGCAGTTCTTC.

Remarks on this clone: Germline is not matched at one junction end, which may reflect a read error. The CDR3 region is CASSLSPRETQYF. DNA for the CDR3: TGTGCTAGCAGCTTATCCCCCAGGGAGACCCAGTACTTC. V and J are TRBV7-7 and TRBJ2-5, with D uncertain. The V gene's germline CDR1 is SSHAT and CDR2 FNYEAQ (reference sequence). This CDR3 has 13 residues.

This chain uses TRBV13 with TRBJ2-7, with 8 bases lining up with TRBD1. This CDR3 is 19 amino acids long. V shed 5 bases and J 1 base; nucleotides not matched to a gene: 19. CDR1 is PRHDT, CDR2 FYEKMQ, per germline (reference sequence). CDR3 DNA: TGTGCCAGCAGCAACCGGGACAGGCTTGACCTGCTACGTTCCTACGAGCAGTACTTC. Its protein product is CASSNRDRLDLLRSYEQYF.

This chain uses TRBV9 with TRBJ2-7, with a weak D call TRBD2 (6 bases). The CDR3 length is 14 residues. The ends were cut back, 4 bases at V and 3 bases at J, with 14 bases in the middle. CDR1 is SGDLS, CDR2 YYNGEE, per germline. The CDR3 sequence is CASSKEGNYYEQYF. In nucleotides, the CDR3 is TGTGCCAGCAGCAAGGAGGGGAACTACTACGAGCAGTACTTC.

This clone was seen more than once but under ten times. The rearrangement uses TRBV6-5 and TRBJ1-3; D is undetermined. The CDR3 runs to 12 residues. The germline V gene has CDR1 MNHEY and CDR2 SVGAGI. The V gene lost 6 bases and the J gene lost 7 bases, with 10 bases spanning the gap. As DNA, the CDR3 is TGTGCCAGCAGCCCGGGAAGTAACACCATATATTTT. Protein product: CASSPGSNTIYF.

The chain has TRBV2 and TRBJ1-5; possibly TRBD1 for D (5 bases). CDR3 length equals 14 residues. The germline V gene has CDR1 SNHLY and CDR2 FYNNEI. V was shortened by 5 bases and J by 0 bases, with 8 bases between the two germline ends. DNA of the CDR3: TGTGCCAGCAGTAGACAGAATAGCAATCAGCCCCAGCATTTT. Encoded protein: CASSRQNSNQPQHF.

V and J are TRBV4-2 and TRBJ1-2, with D possibly being TRBD1 (5 bases). The germline V gene encodes CDR1 LGHNA and CDR2 YNFKEQ. The V end lost 3 bases, the J end lost 4 bases, and 21 bases lay between the germline ends. The length of the CDR3 is 17 residues. The CDR3 spells CASSHRGRDFTSYGYTF. For the CDR3, the DNA is TGTGCCAGCAGCCATCGAGGGCGGGACTTTACTTCCTATGGCTACACCTTC.

The V and J genes are TRBV11-1 and TRBJ2-5, with D possibly matching TRBD1 (5 bases). CDR1 is SGHAT, CDR2 FQDESV, per germline (reference sequence). V shed 1 base and J shed 4 bases, with 19 bases lying between them. The CDR3 is 17 amino acids. The CDR3: CASSLGIQARARETQYF. CDR3 bases: TGTGCCAGCAGCTTAGGCATACAGGCCAGGGCAAGAGAGACCCAGTACTTC.

This sequence joins TRBV9 and TRBJ1-6; D is possibly TRBD1 (5 bases). Trimming took 0 bases from V and 0 from J, leaving 10 bases between them. The CDR3 length is 17 residues. The germline gives CDR1 SGDLS, CDR2 YYNGEE. Here the CDR3 DNA reads TGTGCCAGCAGCGTAGCGGGGGAGAGCTCCTATAATTCACCCCTCCACTTT. Its translation: CASSVAGESSYNSPLHF.

This chain joins TRBV7-2 and TRBJ1-2; 7 nucleotides agree with TRBD1. This CDR3 contains 12 residues. Germline CDR1 is SGHTA and CDR2 is FQGNSA. V lost 5 bases, J lost 5 bases, and 2 bases stayed unmatched. CDR3 nucleotide sequence: TGTGCCAGCAGCCAGGACAGGTATGGCTACACCTTC. Translated, it gives CASSQDRYGYTF.

V and J are TRBV19 and TRBJ1-2; TRBD1 matches at 10 bases. V was pared by 6 bases and J by 13 bases, with 11 bases of the junction left unmatched. The CDR3 has 13 residues. CDR1 LNHDA and CDR2 SQIVND come from the germline V gene (reference sequence). CDR3 bases: TGTGCCAGTAGCCCAACCGGGACAGGGGAAGGCACCTTC. It specifies CASSPTGTGEGTF.

CDR3 sequence (DNA): TGTGCCAGCACCCAAGGACTAGCGGGGTCCGGGGAGCTGTTTTTT. Translated, it gives CASTQGLAGSGELFF. The chain couples TRBV6-1 to TRBJ2-2; the match to TRBD2 covers 12 bases. CDR3 size: 15 residues. Germline V CDR1 and CDR2: MNHNS, SASEGT. J gave up 6 bases and V 7 bases, and 6 bases lay outside the gene matches.

V is TRBV29-1 and J is TRBJ2-7; D may be TRBD1 (6 bases). The CDR3 extends over 12 amino acids. Germline CDR1 SQVTM, CDR2 ANQGSEA. Trimming pared 5 bases from V and 7 bases from J, leaving 15 bases between. The DNA of the CDR3 is TGCAGCGTTATACAGGGTTTGGGAGAGCAGTACTTC. It yields the protein CSVIQGLGEQYF.

V and J are TRBV7-3 and TRBJ2-5; 11 positions agree with TRBD1. Looked up from germline, CDR1 is SGHTA and CDR2 is FQGTGA. The CDR3 runs 17 residues. The V and J ends lost 5 bases and 5 bases, in that order; junction bases with no gene match: 13. The chain's CDR3 is CASSPRRTGGAWETQYF. The CDR3 DNA sequence: TGTGCCAGCAGCCCCCGTAGGACAGGGGGCGCTTGGGAGACCCAGTACTTC.

The CDR3 DNA is TGTGCCAGCAGTTCCCCAACCAGCGGAGGCTATGGCTACACCTTC. Translating it yields CASSSPTSGGYGYTF. The chain links TRBV28 to TRBJ1-2; D gene uncertain. V gave up 4 bases and J gave up 4 bases, with 16 bases separating them. The CDR3 spans 15 residues. CDR1 is MDHEN and CDR2 is SYDVKM in the germline V gene.

This clone occurred once. The CDR3 loop reads CASSRGLPSVSYEQYF. In DNA form, the CDR3 reads TGTGCCAGCAGCAGAGGGCTGCCGTCTGTCTCCTACGAGCAGTACTTC. V gene TRBV7-2 combines with J gene TRBJ2-7, with D perhaps TRBD2 (5 bases). CDR3 length: 16 amino acids. Trimming removed 5 bases from V and 0 bases from J, with 17 bases in between. Looked up from germline, CDR1 is SGHTA and CDR2 is FQGNSA.

Concerning this clone itself: Compared with germline, one end of the junction differs, possibly owing to a read error. Different DNA sequences within this sample yield the same CDR3. This chain connects TRBV5-4 to TRBJ1-1, with 7 bases identical to TRBD1. The CDR3 is 14 amino acids. Germline V lookup: CDR1 SGHNT, CDR2 YYREEE (reference sequence). CDR3 coding DNA: TGCGCCAGCAGCTTCCGGGACAGAGGCGGTGAAGCTTTCTTT. This sequence encodes CASSFRDRGGEAFF.

The CDR3 nucleotides are TGTGCCAGCAGCGCGTTGGGTCAGGGGGGAGGCGGGGCCAACGTCCTGACTTTC. Protein product: CASSALGQGGGGANVLTF. The gene calls are TRBV5-5 and TRBJ2-6; perhaps TRBD1 as D (7 bases). The germline gives CDR1 SGHKS, CDR2 YYEKEE (reference sequence). The CDR3 spans 18 residues. V was pared by 4 bases and J by 4 bases, with 21 bases between.

The chain joins TRBV7-2 to TRBJ1-6; D perhaps matches TRBD1 (5 bases). The germline V and J ends were trimmed by 5 bases and 9 bases, with 14 bases remaining between them. Germline CDR1 SGHTA, CDR2 FQGNSA. This CDR3 has 14 amino acids. The CDR3 DNA sequence: TGTGCCAGCAGCCAAGGGGTCGTCCGTTCACCCCTCCACTTT. Translated, it gives CASSQGVVRSPLHF.

The chain is built from TRBV5-5 and TRBJ2-5, with TRBD1 as a possible D gene (5 bases). Germline V CDR1 and CDR2: SGHKS, YYEKEE (reference sequence). V was shortened by 3 bases and J by 3 bases, with 9 bases between the two germline ends. This CDR3 has 13 amino acids. CDR3 region: CASSSFREETQYF. DNA for the CDR3: TGTGCCAGCAGCTCGTTCAGGGAAGAGACCCAGTACTTC.